A single sample gave rise to the 13 T cell receptor beta chains below, sequenced in a study of graft-versus-host responses after intestinal transplantation. TCRdb's table, derived via immunoSEQ multiplex PCR, lists solely in-frame clones and lacks some. This table has more than 65,000 clones, 84% appearing once. Their antigens are not known. The source was unstimulated CD4+ T cells sorted from spleen or lymph node cells, collected before transplant. The receptors were sampled from a human donor who was the organ donor for an intestinal transplant.

V gene TRBV9 combines with J gene TRBJ2-1; 8 nucleotides agree with TRBD2. Unmatched junction bases numbered 12, after V lost 0 bases and J lost 7 bases. CDR1 is SGDLS and CDR2 is YYNGEE in the germline V gene. The CDR3 runs to 17 residues. CDR3 sequence: CASSVAPAGANWNEQFF. In DNA, the CDR3 is TGTGCCAGCAGCGTAGCTCCAGCGGGGGCCAATTGGAATGAGCAGTTCTTC.

The chain combines TRBV30 with TRBJ1-5, with 9 bases matching TRBD1. Per germline, CDR1 GTSNPN and CDR2 SVGIG (reference sequence). The CDR3 totals 19 residues. V dropped 1 base and J dropped 0; count of bases not matched to a gene: 13. The CDR3 DNA sequence: TGTGCCTGGAGTGGTACTCCGGACAGGGGCTTATATAGCAATCAGCCCCAGCATTTT. It codes for CAWSGTPDRGLYSNQPQHF.

The chain uses TRBV6-6 and TRBJ1-2, with a tentative D call TRBD1 (5 bases). This CDR3 spans 15 amino acids. Germline V gives CDR1 MNHNY, CDR2 SVGAGI (reference sequence). V lost 5 bases to trimming and J lost 0 bases, with 13 bases between them. The DNA for the CDR3 is TGTGCCAGCAGTCATGGGGCACCCCCTAACTATGGCTACACCTTC. Translated, it gives CASSHGAPPNYGYTF.

V is TRBV9 and J is TRBJ2-3; the match to TRBD2 covers 7 bases. V shed 0 bases and J 2 bases; nucleotides not matched to a gene: 9. Per the germline V gene, CDR1 is SGDLS and CDR2 is YYNGEE. This CDR3 has 17 residues. The CDR3 DNA reads as TGTGCCAGCAGCGTAGGGGGGGGAGCGAAAGTCACAGATACGCAGTATTTT. This encodes CASSVGGGAKVTDTQYF.

The genes are TRBV5-1 and TRBJ1-6, with D possibly matching TRBD1 (6 bases). With 2 bases removed from V and 4 bases from J, the gap between germline ends came to 7 bases. CDR1 is SGHRS and CDR2 is YFSETQ in the germline V gene. This CDR3 is 14 amino acids long. CDR3 sequence: CASSFGQYNSPLHF. As DNA, the CDR3 is TGCGCCAGCAGCTTCGGACAGTATAATTCACCCCTCCACTTT.

The sample holds one count of this clone. The chain has TRBV19 and TRBJ2-1; D is possibly TRBD2 (5 bases). Trimming stripped 3 bases from V and 10 bases from J, with 19 bases between. The germline gives CDR1 LNHDA, CDR2 SQIVND (reference sequence). The CDR3 loop spans 15 amino acids. CDR3 sequence (DNA): TGTGCCAGTAGTATGGAGGAGACGTACTATCGGGAGCAGTTCTTC. Translating it yields CASSMEETYYREQFF.

The J gene is TRBJ2-5, the V gene TRBV4-2; D unclear. Trimming stripped 5 bases from V and 2 bases from J, with 12 bases between. CDR3 length equals 14 residues. The germline gives CDR1 LGHNA, CDR2 YNFKEQ. CDR3 sequence (DNA): TGTGCCAGCAGCGCTAGACCCCCTCAAGAGACCCAGTACTTC. It encodes CASSARPPQETQYF.

A few counts support this clone. The rearrangement joins TRBV28 to TRBJ1-3; D gene uncertain. Germline loops: CDR1 MDHEN, CDR2 SYDVKM. CDR3 length: 13 residues. Between the trimmed V and J ends, which lost 6 bases and 4 bases, there was a span of 10 bases. CDR3 in DNA: TGTGCCAGCAGCCCTAGCCCGGGAAACACCATATATTTT. This codes for CASSPSPGNTIYF.

The genes are TRBV9 and TRBJ2-3, with no clear D. Between the trimmed V and J ends, which lost 0 bases and 0 bases, there was a span of 5 bases. The CDR3 totals 14 residues. Per the germline V gene, CDR1 is SGDLS and CDR2 is YYNGEE. The CDR3 nucleotides read TGTGCCAGCAGCGTAGGAGCGAGCACAGATACGCAGTATTTT. Protein: CASSVGASTDTQYF.

The V and J genes are TRBV19 and TRBJ2-3, with D perhaps matching TRBD2 (6 bases). V dropped 0 bases and J dropped 2 bases, with 15 bases sitting between them. Germline V gives CDR1 LNHDA, CDR2 SQIVND (reference sequence). This CDR3 spans 17 amino acids. CDR3 DNA: TGTGCCAGTAGTATAGATCGAGCGGGTTTTCACACAGATACGCAGTATTTT. This encodes CASSIDRAGFHTDTQYF.

This clone appeared once. The chain is built from TRBV5-1 and TRBJ1-5; the D gene is possibly TRBD1 (6 bases). This CDR3 has 14 amino acids. V lost 1 base and J 3 bases, leaving 8 bases between the germline ends. Germline CDR1 and CDR2: SGHRS and YFSETQ. The DNA of the CDR3 is TGCGCCAGCAGCTTGTCAGGGGCCAATCAGCCCCAGCATTTT. Its translation is CASSLSGANQPQHF.

V and J are TRBV29-1 and TRBJ2-5; D is possibly TRBD2 (6 bases). The ends were cut back, 5 bases at V and 5 bases at J, with 15 bases in the middle. The germline CDR1 and CDR2 sequences are SQVTM and ANQGSEA. The CDR3 consists of 13 residues. The CDR3 sequence: CSVSRGTRETQYF. CDR3 sequence (DNA): TGCAGCGTTTCACGGGGGACCAGGGAGACCCAGTACTTC.

The rearrangement links TRBV6-5 to TRBJ1-2; TRBD1 matches 7 bases. With 8 bases clipped from V and 4 bases from J, the junction kept 4 bases outside the gene matches. Germline-derived CDR1 and CDR2 are MNHEY and SVGAGI. This CDR3 has 12 residues. CDR3 coding DNA: TGTGCCAGCCGGACAGGACGCTATGGCTACACCTTC. Amino acid sequence: CASRTGRYGYTF.